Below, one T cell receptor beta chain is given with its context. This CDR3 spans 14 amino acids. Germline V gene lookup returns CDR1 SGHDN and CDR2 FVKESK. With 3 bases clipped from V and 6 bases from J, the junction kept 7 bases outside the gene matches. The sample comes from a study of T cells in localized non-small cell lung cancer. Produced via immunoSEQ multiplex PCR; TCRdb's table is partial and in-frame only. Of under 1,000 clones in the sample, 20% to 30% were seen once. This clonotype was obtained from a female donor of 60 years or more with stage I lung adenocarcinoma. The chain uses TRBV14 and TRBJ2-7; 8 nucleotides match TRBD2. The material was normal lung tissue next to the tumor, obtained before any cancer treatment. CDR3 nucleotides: TGTGCCAGCAGCCATACCCCCGGGAGGGCCGAGCAGTACTTC. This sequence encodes CASSHTPGRAEQYF.